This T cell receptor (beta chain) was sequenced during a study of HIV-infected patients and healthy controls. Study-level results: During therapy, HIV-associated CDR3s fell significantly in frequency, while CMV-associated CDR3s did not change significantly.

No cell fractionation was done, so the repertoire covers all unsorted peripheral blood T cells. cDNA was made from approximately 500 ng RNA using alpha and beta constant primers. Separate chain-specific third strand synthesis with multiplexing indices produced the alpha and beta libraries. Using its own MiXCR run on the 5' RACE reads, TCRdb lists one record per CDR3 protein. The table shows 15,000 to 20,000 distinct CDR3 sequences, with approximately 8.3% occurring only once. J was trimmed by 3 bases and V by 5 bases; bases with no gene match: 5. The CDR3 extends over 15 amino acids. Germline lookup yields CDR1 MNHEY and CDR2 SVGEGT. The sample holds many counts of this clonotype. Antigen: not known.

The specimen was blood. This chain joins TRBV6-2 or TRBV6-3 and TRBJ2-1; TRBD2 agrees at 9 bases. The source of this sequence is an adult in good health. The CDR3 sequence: CASSVTSGFYNEQFF. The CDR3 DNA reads TGTGCCAGCAGTGTTACTAGCGGGTTCTACAATGAGCAGTTCTTC.